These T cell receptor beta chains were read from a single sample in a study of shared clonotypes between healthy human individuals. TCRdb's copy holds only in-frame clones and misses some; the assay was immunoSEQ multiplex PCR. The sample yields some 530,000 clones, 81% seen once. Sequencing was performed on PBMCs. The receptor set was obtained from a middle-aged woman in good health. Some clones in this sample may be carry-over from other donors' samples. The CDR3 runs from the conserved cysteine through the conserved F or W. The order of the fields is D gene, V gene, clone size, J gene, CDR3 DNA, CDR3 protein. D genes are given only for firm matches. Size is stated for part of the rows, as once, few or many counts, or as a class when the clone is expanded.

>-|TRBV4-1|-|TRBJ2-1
TGCGCCAGCAGCCTTTCCCTCGGACTAGGGGGGAGGACCTACAATGAGCAGTTCTTC
CASSLSLGLGGRTYNEQFF
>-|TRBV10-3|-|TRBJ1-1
TGTGCCATCAGTGAGCGGGGGGGGAGCGCTGAAGCTTTCTTT
CAISERGGSAEAFF
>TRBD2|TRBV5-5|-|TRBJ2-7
TGTGCCAGCAGCTTGAGACTAGCGGGATCCTACGAGCAGTACTTC
CASSLRLAGSYEQYF
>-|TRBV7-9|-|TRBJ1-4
TGTGCCAGCAGCTCCACTACAGCAACGGAAAAACTGTTTTTT
CASSSTTATEKLFF
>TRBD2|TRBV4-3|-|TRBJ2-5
TGCGCCAGCAGCCTCTCCACCGGGACTAGCGGGAGGGGGGAGACCCAGTACTTC
CASSLSTGTSGRGETQYF
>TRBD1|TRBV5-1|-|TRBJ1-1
TGCGCCAGCAGCTTGGGACAGGGGAAGGTCACTGAAGCTTTCTTT
CASSLGQGKVTEAFF
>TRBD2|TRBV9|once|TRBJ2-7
TGTGCCAGCAGCACCAGACTAGCGGGAGGGGACGAGCAGTACTTC
CASSTRLAGGDEQYF
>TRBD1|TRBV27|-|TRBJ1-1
TGTGCCAGCGGCCCAGGACAGGAGAACACTGAAGCTTTCTTT
CASGPGQENTEAFF
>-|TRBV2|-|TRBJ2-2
TGTGCCAGCAGTGTCCTAGCCTACACCGGGGAGCTGTTTTTT
CASSVLAYTGELFF
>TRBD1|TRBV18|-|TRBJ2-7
TGTGCCAGCTCACACCGCGGACTAGGACAGGGGTGGTACGAGCAGTACTTC
CASSHRGLGQGWYEQYF
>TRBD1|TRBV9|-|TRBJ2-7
TGTGCCAGCAGCGAGACAGACAGGGGGTTCTACGAGCAGTACTTC
CASSETDRGFYEQYF
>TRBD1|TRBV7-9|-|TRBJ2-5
TGTGCCAGCAGCTTAGGAAGCAGGGGGCGCGGGGAGACCCAGTACTTC
CASSLGSRGRGETQYF
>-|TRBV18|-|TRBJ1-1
TGTGCCAGCTCACCTCTCGGGCTGGCTGAAGCTTTCTTT
CASSPLGLAEAFF
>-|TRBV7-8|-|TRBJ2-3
TGTGCCAGCAGCTCCGGCACCGGAGGTGCAGATACGCAGTATTTT
CASSSGTGGADTQYF
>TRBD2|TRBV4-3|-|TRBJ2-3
TGCGCCAGCAGCCAACAAGCGGGAGCCACAGATACGCAGTATTTT
CASSQQAGATDTQYF
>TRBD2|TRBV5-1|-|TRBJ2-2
TGCGCCAGCAGCTTGGAGACTAGCGGGAGGTGGGACCAAGAGCACCAAAAAAGAGAGCTGTTTTTT
CASSLETSGRWDQEHQKRELFF
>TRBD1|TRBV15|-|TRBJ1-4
TGTGCCACCAGCAGAGATGGGACAGGAAGGGTGAAACTGTTTTTT
CATSRDGTGRVKLFF